This T cell receptor beta chain was recovered during a study of T cells in Graves' hyperthyroidism and ophthalmopathy. Using RNA transcripts as the source, TCR beta CDR3 regions were amplified. HTBI primers were used for first-round RT-PCR of the TCR CDR3. MiXCR, run by TCRdb on the multiplex PCR reads, gives a single entry per CDR3 protein. The table has under 650,000 distinct CDR3 sequences, roughly 15% seen once. Study-wide results and caveats: Most expanded thyroid clonotypes above 0.001 also appeared in blood.

The germline gives CDR1 SGHAT, CDR2 FQNNGV. Trimming removed 0 bases from V and 8 bases from J, with 8 bases in between. The CDR3 has 12 amino acids. This clonotype was seen repeatedly, ten times or more. The antigen remains undetermined. This receptor was identified in a woman under 40 with Graves' hyperthyroidism. The chain couples TRBV11-2 to TRBJ2-7; D not certain. The sample comprised blood. This CDR3 reads CASSLDPLKQYF. For the CDR3, the DNA is TGTGCCAGCAGCTTAGACCCCCTTAAGCAGTACTTC.